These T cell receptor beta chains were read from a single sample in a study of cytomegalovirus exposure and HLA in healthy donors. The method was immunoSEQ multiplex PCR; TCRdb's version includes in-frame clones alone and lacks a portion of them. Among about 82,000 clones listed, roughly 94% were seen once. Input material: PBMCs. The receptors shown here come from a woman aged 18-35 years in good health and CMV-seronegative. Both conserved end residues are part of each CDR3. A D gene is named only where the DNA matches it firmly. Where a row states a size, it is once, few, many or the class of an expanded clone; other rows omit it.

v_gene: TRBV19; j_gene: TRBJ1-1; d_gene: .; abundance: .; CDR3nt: TGTGCCAGTAGTGTCCAGGGGACCGTGAACACTGAAGCTTTCTTT; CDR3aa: CASSVQGTVNTEAFF
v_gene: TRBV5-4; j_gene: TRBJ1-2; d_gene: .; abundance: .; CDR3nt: TGTGCCAGCAGCTTGGGAGTATCTAACTATGGCTACACCTTC; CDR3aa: CASSLGVSNYGYTF
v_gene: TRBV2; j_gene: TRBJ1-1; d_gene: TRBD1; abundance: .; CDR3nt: TGTGCCAGCACCCCGCAGGGGGCTTGGTACACTGAAGCTTTCTTT; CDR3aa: CASTPQGAWYTEAFF
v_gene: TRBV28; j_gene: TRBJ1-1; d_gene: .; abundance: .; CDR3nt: TGTGCCAGTGGAGGATTTCCGAACACTGAAGCTTTCTTT; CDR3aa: CASGGFPNTEAFF
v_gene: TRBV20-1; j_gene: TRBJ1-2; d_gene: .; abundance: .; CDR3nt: TGCAGTGCTAGAGATCTTCGACACTACACCTTC; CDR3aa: CSARDLRHYTF
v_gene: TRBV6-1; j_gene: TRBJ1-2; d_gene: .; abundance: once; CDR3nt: TGTGCCAGCAGGTACACGGGTCGCTATGGCTACACCTTC; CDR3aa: CASRYTGRYGYTF
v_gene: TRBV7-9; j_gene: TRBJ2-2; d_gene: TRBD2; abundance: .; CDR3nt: TGTGCCAGCAGCCCACCCTTAGCGGGCACCACCGGGGAGCTGTTTTTT; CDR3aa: CASSPPLAGTTGELFF
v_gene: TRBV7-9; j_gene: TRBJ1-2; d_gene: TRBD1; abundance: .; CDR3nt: TGTGCCAGCAGCCCATGGACAGGGCTTGGCTACACCTTC; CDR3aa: CASSPWTGLGYTF
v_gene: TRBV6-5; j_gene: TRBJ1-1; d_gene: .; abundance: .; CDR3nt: TGTGCCAGCTTCGGGTCGACCGACGTGGGTGAAGCTTTCTTT; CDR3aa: CASFGSTDVGEAFF
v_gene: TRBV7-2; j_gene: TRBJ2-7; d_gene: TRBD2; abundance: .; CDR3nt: TGTGCCAGCAGCACCGCCGGGACTAGCGCTGCCTACGAGCAGTACTTC; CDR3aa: CASSTAGTSAAYEQYF
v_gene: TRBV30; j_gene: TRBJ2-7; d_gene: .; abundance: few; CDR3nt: TGTGCCTGGAGCGCCGGGACTGCCACCTACGAGCAGTACTTC; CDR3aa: CAWSAGTATYEQYF
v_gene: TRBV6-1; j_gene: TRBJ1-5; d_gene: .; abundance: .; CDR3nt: TGTGCCAGCAGACCCAGGGTCCTTGGCAATCAGCCCCAGCATTTT; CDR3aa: CASRPRVLGNQPQHF
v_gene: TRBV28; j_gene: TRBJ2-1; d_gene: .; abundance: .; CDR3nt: TGTGCCAGCAGTCTCCTGAGGGCGGGCGAGCAGTTCTTC; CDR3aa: CASSLLRAGEQFF
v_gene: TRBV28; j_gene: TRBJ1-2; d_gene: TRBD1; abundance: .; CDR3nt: TGTGCCAGCAGTCCCGGGACAGGGGATGGCTACACCTTC; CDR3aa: CASSPGTGDGYTF
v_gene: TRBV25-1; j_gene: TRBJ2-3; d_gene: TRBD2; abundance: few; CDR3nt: TGTGCCAGCACCAAACCCCAGACTAGCGGGAGAACAGATACGCAGTATTTT; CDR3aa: CASTKPQTSGRTDTQYF
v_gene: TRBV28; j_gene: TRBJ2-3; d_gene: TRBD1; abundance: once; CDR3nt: TGTGCCAGCAGTCCAGGGGGCCCGGGGCCAGATACGCAGTATTTT; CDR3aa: CASSPGGPGPDTQYF
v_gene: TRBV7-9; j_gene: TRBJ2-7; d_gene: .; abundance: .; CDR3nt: TGTGCCAGCAGCTCATTCCAGGGTAACTACGAGCAGTACTTC; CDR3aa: CASSSFQGNYEQYF
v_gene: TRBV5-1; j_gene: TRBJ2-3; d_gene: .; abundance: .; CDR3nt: TGCGCCAGCAGCTTCGGGGATCCCACAGATACGCAGTATTTT; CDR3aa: CASSFGDPTDTQYF
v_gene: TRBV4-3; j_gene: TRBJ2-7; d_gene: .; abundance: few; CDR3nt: TGCGCCAGCAGCCAAGATGAGGGGACTGGCTCCTACGAGCAGTACTTC; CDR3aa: CASSQDEGTGSYEQYF
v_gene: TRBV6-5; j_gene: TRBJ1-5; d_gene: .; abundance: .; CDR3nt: TGTGCCAGCAGTGCCCGACAGGAAAATCAGCCCCAGCATTTT; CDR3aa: CASSARQENQPQHF
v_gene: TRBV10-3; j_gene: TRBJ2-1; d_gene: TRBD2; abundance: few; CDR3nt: TGTGCCATCAGGGCGGGGGGGCCCGATGAGCAGTTCTTC; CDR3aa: CAIRAGGPDEQFF
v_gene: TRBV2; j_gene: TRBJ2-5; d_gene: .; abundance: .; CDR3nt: TGTGCCAGCAGTGTGAACAGGGAGGAGACCCAGTACTTC; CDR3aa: CASSVNREETQYF
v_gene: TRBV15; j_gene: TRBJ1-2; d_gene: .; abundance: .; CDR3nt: TGTGCCACCAGCAGAGGACAGGAAGCCTATGGCTACACCTTC; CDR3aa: CATSRGQEAYGYTF
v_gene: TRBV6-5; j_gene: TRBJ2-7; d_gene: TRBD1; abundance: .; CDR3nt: TGTGCCAGCAGTTACCCGGGACAGGGTTATGAGCAGTACTTC; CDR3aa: CASSYPGQGYEQYF
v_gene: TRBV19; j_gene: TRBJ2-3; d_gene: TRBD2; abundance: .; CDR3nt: TGTGCCAGTAGTATTGGGGCTAGCGGGGAGGCTACAGATACGCAGTATTTT; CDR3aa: CASSIGASGEATDTQYF